The 3 T cell receptor beta chains listed next were all sequenced from one sample in a study of T cells after posttransplantation cyclophosphamide. Only in-frame clones appear in the TCRdb table, and some are missing; sequencing was by immunoSEQ multiplex PCR. The data contain 15,000 to 20,000 clones, about 85% of them seen just once; the ten biggest clones take up under 30%. Methotrexate plus calcineurin inhibitor accompanied controls' myeloablative marrow transplants; sampling was 1 year later. This sample comprised PBMCs, obtained after allogeneic stem cell transplant with calcineurin inhibitor and methotrexate. All receptors derive from a female patient aged 18 to 29 who received an allogeneic stem cell transplant from an unrelated donor, was CMV-positive, and had acute and chronic GVHD. Some T cells may be transferred from the graft donor.

The chain employs TRBV7-9 and TRBJ2-7, with TRBD1 identical over 10 bases. V lost 5 bases and J lost 4; bases outside the gene matches: 11. The CDR3 length is 16 residues. Germline assignment: CDR1 SEHNR and CDR2 FQNEAQ (reference sequence). In nucleotides, the CDR3 is TGTGCCAGCAGCATTAATAGCGGGACAGGGGTATACGAGCAGTACTTC. The encoded protein is CASSINSGTGVYEQYF.

The chain links TRBV28 to TRBJ1-1; D is unclear. V was shortened by 5 bases and J by 10 bases, with 11 bases between the two germline ends. Germline V gene lookup returns CDR1 MDHEN and CDR2 SYDVKM. This CDR3 contains 11 residues. CDR3 sequence: CASSPRLGAFF. In DNA, the CDR3 is TGTGCCAGCAGTCCCCGTCTCGGAGCTTTCTTT.

The chain employs TRBV19 and TRBJ1-1; D may be TRBD1 (6 bases). V was clipped by 5 bases and J by 4 bases, with 11 bases between them. CDR1 and CDR2 from the germline V gene are LNHDA and SQIVND (reference sequence). CDR3 size: 13 residues. CDR3 coding DNA: TGTGCCAGTAGTCCCAGGGGATTCACTGAAGCTTTCTTT. Translating it yields CASSPRGFTEAFF.